This TCR beta chain comes out of a study of technical replicates of blood from a few donors. Sequenced by immunoSEQ multiplex PCR; TCRdb stores in-frame clones only, minus some. Here the sample spans roughly 60,000 clones, over 90% being singletons. The CDR3 runs 19 residues. Germline V CDR1 and CDR2: KGHSH, LQKENI. J gave up 0 bases and V 1 base, and 12 bases lay outside the gene matches. The sequenced sample consisted of PBMCs. The origin of this receptor is a human donor in good health. Some clones in this sample may be carry-over from other donors' samples. This chain connects TRBV18 to TRBJ2-5; 9 positions match TRBD2. CDR3 sequence reads: CASSPRNSGGLGYQETQYF. For the CDR3, the DNA is TGTGCCAGCTCACCACGGAATAGCGGGGGACTTGGGTACCAAGAGACCCAGTACTTC. The full variable domain, in which reference TRBV18 and TRBJ2-5 provide the parts outside the CDR3, is NAGVMQNPRHLVRRRGQEARLRCSPMKGHSHVYWYRQLPEEGLKFMVYLQKENIIDESGMPKERFSAEFPKEGPSILRIQQVVRGDSAAYFCASSPRNSGGLGYQETQYFGPGTRLLVL.